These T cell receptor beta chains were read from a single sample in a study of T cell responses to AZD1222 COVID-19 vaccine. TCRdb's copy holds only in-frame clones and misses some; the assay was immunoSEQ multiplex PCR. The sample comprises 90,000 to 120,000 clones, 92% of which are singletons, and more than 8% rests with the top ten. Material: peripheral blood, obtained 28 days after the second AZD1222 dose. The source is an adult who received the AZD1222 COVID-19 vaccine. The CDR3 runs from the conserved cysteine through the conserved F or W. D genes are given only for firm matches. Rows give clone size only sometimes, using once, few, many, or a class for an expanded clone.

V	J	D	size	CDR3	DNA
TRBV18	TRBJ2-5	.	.	CASYEDLRKETQYF	TGTGCCAGCTACGAGGACCTGCGGAAGGAGACCCAGTACTTC
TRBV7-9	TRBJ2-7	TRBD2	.	CASSSGGEQYF	TGTGCCAGCAGCTCGGGGGGCGAGCAGTACTTC
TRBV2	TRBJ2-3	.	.	CASRTGADTQYF	TGTGCCAGCAGGACGGGGGCAGATACGCAGTATTTT
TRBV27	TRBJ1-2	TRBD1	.	CASSQSIGTGSGYTF	TGTGCCAGCAGCCAAAGTATCGGGACAGGATCTGGCTACACCTTC
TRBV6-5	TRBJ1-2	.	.	CASSRGVEYGYTF	TGTGCCAGCAGCCGAGGGGTGGAATATGGCTACACCTTC
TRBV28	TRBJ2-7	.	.	CASRRGHEQYF	TGTGCCAGCCGCCGGGGGCACGAGCAGTACTTC
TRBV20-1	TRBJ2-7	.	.	CSAPRTYEQYF	TGCAGTGCTCCTCGGACCTACGAGCAGTACTTC
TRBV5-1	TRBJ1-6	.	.	CASSEALTDSPLHF	TGCGCCAGCAGCGAGGCCCTAACCGATTCACCCCTCCACTTT
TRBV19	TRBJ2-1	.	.	CASSARTLAGINEQFF	TGTGCCAGTAGTGCTCGGACTTTGGCGGGAATCAATGAGCAGTTCTTC
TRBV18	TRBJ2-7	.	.	CASSPTNRPYEQYF	TGTGCCAGCTCACCAACTAACAGGCCCTACGAGCAGTACTTC
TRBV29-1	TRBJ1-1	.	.	CSVEKNTEAFF	TGCAGCGTTGAAAAGAACACTGAAGCTTTCTTT
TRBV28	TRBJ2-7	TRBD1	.	CASSSPTGNEQYF	TGTGCCAGCAGTTCCCCGACAGGGAACGAGCAGTACTTC
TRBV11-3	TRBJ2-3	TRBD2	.	CASSRRTSGGVNYGGTQYF	TGTGCCAGCAGCCGTCGGACTAGCGGGGGGGTCAATTACGGAGGTACGCAGTATTTT
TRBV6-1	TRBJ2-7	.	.	CASSEYNYEQYF	TGTGCCAGCAGTGAATACAACTACGAGCAGTACTTC
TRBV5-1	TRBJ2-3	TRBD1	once	CASSWGTGGVDTQYF	TGCGCCAGCAGCTGGGGGACAGGGGGCGTAGATACGCAGTATTTT
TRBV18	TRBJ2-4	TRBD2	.	CASSPRGGLLAKNIQYF	TGTGCCAGCTCTCCACGGGGAGGGCTTTTAGCCAAAAACATTCAGTACTTC
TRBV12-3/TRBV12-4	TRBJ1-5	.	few	CASSQSNFQPQHF	TGTGCCAGCAGCCAATCGAACTTTCAGCCCCAGCATTTT
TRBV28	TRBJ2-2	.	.	CASSWGAFDTGELFF	TGTGCCAGCAGTTGGGGGGCTTTTGACACCGGGGAGCTGTTTTTT
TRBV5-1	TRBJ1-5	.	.	CASSLVRHRFVVDQPQHF	TGCGCCAGCAGCTTGGTTCGACACCGTTTCGTCGTGGATCAGCCCCAGCATTTT
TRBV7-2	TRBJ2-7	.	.	CASSFQSLTSYEQYF	TGTGCCAGCAGCTTTCAGTCACTCACCTCCTACGAGCAGTACTTC
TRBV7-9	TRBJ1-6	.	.	CASSLWTANNSPLHF	TGTGCCAGCAGCTTATGGACGGCAAATAATTCACCCCTCCACTTT
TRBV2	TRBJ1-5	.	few	CASSVQGGNQPQHF	TGTGCCAGCAGTGTGCAGGGTGGCAATCAGCCCCAGCATTTT
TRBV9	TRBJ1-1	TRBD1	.	CASSVDGGGGTEAFF	TGTGCCAGCAGCGTAGATGGAGGGGGCGGAACTGAAGCTTTCTTT
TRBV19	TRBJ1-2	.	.	CASSTAQVSATF	TGTGCCAGTAGTACAGCACAGGTGTCAGCCACCTTC
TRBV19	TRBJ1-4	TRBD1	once	CASSMWAGGTTNEKLFF	TGTGCCAGTAGTATGTGGGCAGGGGGTACAACTAATGAAAAACTGTTTTTT
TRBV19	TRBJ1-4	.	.	CASSIGRWANEKLFF	TGTGCCAGTAGTATCGGCAGGTGGGCTAATGAAAAACTGTTTTTT
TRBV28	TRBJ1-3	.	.	CASRPDRPRGNTIYF	TGTGCCAGCAGGCCTGACAGGCCCAGGGGAAACACCATATATTTT
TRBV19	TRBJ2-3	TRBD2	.	CASSMTSGGRSSTDTQYF	TGTGCCAGTAGTATGACTAGCGGGGGGAGATCTAGCACAGATACGCAGTATTTT
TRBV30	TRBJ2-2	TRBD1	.	CAWNSPGTGAAGELFF	TGTGCCTGGAACTCACCCGGGACAGGGGCGGCCGGGGAGCTGTTTTTT
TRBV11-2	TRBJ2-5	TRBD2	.	CASSSWTSGISQETQYF	TGTGCCAGCAGCTCTTGGACTAGCGGGATTTCCCAAGAGACCCAGTACTTC
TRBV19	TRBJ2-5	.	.	CASSMGMGWAQYF	TGTGCCAGTAGTATGGGAATGGGATGGGCCCAGTACTTC
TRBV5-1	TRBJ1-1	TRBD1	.	CASSKDREADTEAFF	TGCGCCAGCAGCAAGGACAGGGAGGCGGACACTGAAGCTTTCTTT
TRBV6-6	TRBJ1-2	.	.	CASSYSLVLDNYGYTF	TGTGCCAGCAGTTACTCCCTGGTCTTGGATAACTATGGCTACACCTTC
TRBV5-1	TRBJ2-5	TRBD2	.	CASSLLVAGGQSETQYF	TGCGCCAGCAGCTTGTTGGTAGCGGGGGGGCAGTCGGAGACCCAGTACTTC
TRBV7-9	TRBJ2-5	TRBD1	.	CASSLSDRVGETQYF	TGTGCCAGCAGCTTGTCCGACAGGGTCGGGGAGACCCAGTACTTC
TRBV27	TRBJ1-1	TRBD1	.	CASKDGQGNTEAFF	TGTGCCAGCAAGGACGGACAGGGGAACACTGAAGCTTTCTTT
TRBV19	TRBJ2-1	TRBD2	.	CASSIGTSDFAEQFF	TGTGCCAGTAGTATAGGGACTAGTGATTTCGCTGAGCAGTTCTTC
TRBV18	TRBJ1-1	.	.	CASSPQSVNTEAFF	TGTGCCAGCTCACCACAGTCCGTCAACACTGAAGCTTTCTTT
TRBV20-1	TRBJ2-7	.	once	CSASDMMGQPPYEQYF	TGCAGTGCTAGTGATATGATGGGGCAGCCTCCCTACGAGCAGTACTTC
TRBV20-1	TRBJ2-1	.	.	CSASFGATQFF	TGCAGTGCCTCTTTCGGAGCGACGCAGTTCTTC
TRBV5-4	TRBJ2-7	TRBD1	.	CASRRDRGTYEQYF	TGTGCCAGCAGAAGAGACAGGGGGACATACGAGCAGTACTTC
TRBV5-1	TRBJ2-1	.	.	CASSLAAGGGEQFF	TGCGCCAGCAGCTTGGCCGCGGGTGGGGGTGAGCAGTTCTTC
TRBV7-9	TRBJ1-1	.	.	CASSDNMNTEAFF	TGTGCCAGCAGCGATAACATGAACACTGAAGCTTTCTTT
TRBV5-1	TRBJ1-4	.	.	CASSLEPGQQGEKLFF	TGCGCCAGCAGCTTGGAGCCGGGACAACAGGGTGAAAAACTGTTTTTT
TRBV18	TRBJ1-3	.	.	CASSPPEHISSGNTIYF	TGTGCCAGCTCACCACCGGAACACATAAGCTCTGGAAACACCATATATTTT